This T cell receptor (beta chain) derives from a study of T cells in Graves' hyperthyroidism and ophthalmopathy. For the study at large: Sampling of peripheral blood happened at initial diagnosis, prior to any treatment. Broader study findings: Blood samples included most of the expanded thyroid clonotypes exceeding 0.001. Stable hyperthyroidism was told apart from ophthalmopathy by a model built on 13 V-J features.

CDR1 is LNHDA, CDR2 SQIVND, per germline (reference sequence). Trimming left V 6 bases short and J 4 bases short, with 15 bases between. CDR3 length equals 14 residues. Diagnostic decisions used clinical symptoms, serum thyroxine and TRAb, thyroid ultrasound and orbital computed tomography. Comments on this clonotype: The antigen is not known.

RNA transcripts yielded amplified TCR beta CDR3 regions. HTBI primers were used for first-round RT-PCR of the TCR CDR3. TCRdb passed the multiplex PCR reads through MiXCR, listing each CDR3 protein once. The sample consists of about 710,000 distinct CDR3 sequences, roughly 15% of them appearing once. The sample was blood. The chain combines TRBV19 with TRBJ2-5; D may correspond to TRBD1 or TRBD2 (6 bases each). This clonotype was sampled from a man aged 18 to 30 with Graves' hyperthyroidism. DNA of the CDR3: TGTGCCAGTAGCCCACGGGGGCCCCCAGAGACCCAGTACTTC. Translation gives CASSPRGPPETQYF.